Each of the 26 T cell receptor beta chains below was sequenced from the same sample in a study of T cell responses to AZD1222 COVID-19 vaccine. Sequencing was performed with immunoSEQ multiplex PCR; in TCRdb, only in-frame clones are kept and a portion is missing. Among 45,000 to 55,000 clones listed, approximately 79% were seen once. Sequenced here: peripheral blood, sampled on day 0 of MenACWY control vaccination. These receptors were taken from an adult in good health.

A few counts support this clone. The rearrangement links TRBV5-4 to TRBJ1-1; possibly TRBD1 for D (5 bases). V was cut by 4 bases and J by 6 bases, with 13 bases left in between. The CDR3 sequence is 13 residues long. Germline lookup yields CDR1 SGHNT and CDR2 YYREEE (reference sequence). CDR3 DNA: TGTGCCAGCAGCCAAGTCCGGGACCCTGAAGCTTTCTTT. This translates into CASSQVRDPEAFF.

V gene TRBV19 combines with J gene TRBJ1-6; 7 bases fit TRBD1. CDR3 length: 14 residues. Trimming took 5 bases from V and 10 from J; bases not matched to a gene: 8. The germline CDR1 and CDR2 sequences are LNHDA and SQIVND (reference sequence). CDR3 residues: CASSRGQPASPLHF. The CDR3 DNA is TGTGCCAGTAGTCGGGGACAGCCCGCCTCACCCCTCCACTTT.

The chain carries TRBV10-1 and TRBJ2-3, with 8 positions matching TRBD2. CDR3 length: 17 amino acids. V dropped 6 bases and J dropped 0; count of bases not matched to a gene: 11. CDR1 WNHNN and CDR2 SYGVQD come from the germline V gene (reference sequence). The CDR3 coding sequence is TGCGCCAGCAGCCCCCGAAGGACTAGCAGTAGCACAGATACGCAGTATTTT. Translated, it gives CASSPRRTSSSTDTQYF.

This clone turned up a few times. This chain joins TRBV6-7 and TRBJ2-4; D ambiguous. TRBV6-7 carries the ORF label, with uncertain function. The CDR3 sequence is 14 residues long. V was cut by 5 bases and J by 2 bases, with 10 bases left in between. CDR3 DNA sequence: TGTGCCAGCAGTGGTTACAGCCCCAAAAACATTCAGTACTTC. It is translated as CASSGYSPKNIQYF.

This chain joins TRBV3-1 (or the pseudogene TRBV3-2) and TRBJ2-5; D is unresolved. CDR3 size: 10 residues. Germline CDR1 LGHDT, CDR2 YNNKEL (reference sequence). Deletions cut 0 bases from V and 10 bases from J, with 3 bases between. In nucleotides, the CDR3 is TGTGCCAGCAGCCAAGAGGACCAGTACTTC. This gives the protein CASSQEDQYF.

This rearrangement joins TRBV6-4 to TRBJ2-1; no definite D call. The CDR3 loop spans 16 amino acids. V gave up 2 bases and J gave up 0 bases, with 11 bases separating them. CDR1 and CDR2 (germline): MRHNA, SNTAGT. The CDR3 is CASSDRASDSYNEQFF. DNA for the CDR3: TGTGCCAGCAGTGACAGAGCGAGTGACTCCTACAATGAGCAGTTCTTC.

The chain recombines TRBV3-1 (or the pseudogene TRBV3-2) with TRBJ2-1; D is uncertain. Per the germline V gene, CDR1 is LGHDT and CDR2 is YNNKEL (reference sequence). This CDR3 spans 11 amino acids. The germline V and J ends were trimmed by 3 bases and 6 bases, with 3 bases remaining between them. CDR3 in amino acids: CASSHGNEQFF. The DNA for the CDR3 is TGTGCCAGCAGCCACGGCAATGAGCAGTTCTTC.

The V call is TRBV25-1, the J call TRBJ2-2; either TRBD1 or TRBD2 may fit D (6 bases each). Trimming took 2 bases from V and 2 from J, leaving 15 bases between them. CDR1 is MGHDK and CDR2 is SYGVNS in the germline V gene. The CDR3 sequence is 17 residues long. CDR3 sequence: CASSEEGGTSNTGELFF. DNA for the CDR3: TGTGCCAGCAGTGAAGAAGGCGGGACAAGTAACACCGGGGAGCTGTTTTTT.

The J gene is TRBJ2-3, the V gene TRBV15, with 12 positions matching TRBD2. The CDR3 is made up of 15 amino acids. V shed 6 bases, J shed 4 bases, and the junction held 5 bases outside the gene matches. Germline V CDR1 and CDR2: LNHNV, YYDKDF (reference sequence). CDR3 nucleotide sequence: TGTGCCACCAGTGCCCTAGCGGGAGGGCCAGATACGCAGTATTTT. Amino acids: CATSALAGGPDTQYF. The whole variable domain, remainder taken from reference TRBV15 and TRBJ2-3, is DAMVIQNPRYQVTQFGKPVTLSCSQTLNHNVMYWYQQKSSQAPKLLFHYYDKDFNNEADTPDNFQSRRPNTSFCFLDIRSPGLGDTAMYLCATSALAGGPDTQYFGPGTRLTVL.

CDR3: CAWSVRGGAGELFF. CDR3 bases: TGTGCCTGGAGTGTACGAGGGGGGGCCGGGGAGCTGTTTTTT. This rearrangement joins TRBV30 to TRBJ2-2, with D perhaps TRBD2 (7 bases). Germline CDR1 reads GTSNPN; CDR2 reads SVGIG (reference sequence). The ends were cut back, 0 bases at V and 6 bases at J, with 11 bases in the middle. This CDR3 contains 14 residues.

The CDR3 protein is CASNQAGLEQPQHF. The CDR3, as DNA: TGTGCCAGCAACCAGGCGGGGTTGGAGCAGCCCCAGCATTTT. V usage is TRBV19 and J usage is TRBJ1-5, with D hard to call. Germline CDR1 LNHDA, CDR2 SQIVND (reference sequence). Deletions cut 9 bases from V and 7 bases from J, with 19 bases between. The CDR3 contains 14 residues. Complete variable domain (other parts from reference TRBV19 and TRBJ1-5): DGGITQSPKYLFRKEGQNVTLSCEQNLNHDAMYWYRQDPGQGLRLIYYSQIVNDFQKGDIAEGYSVSREKKESFPLTVTSAQKNPTAFYLCASNQAGLEQPQHFGDGTRLSIL.

The V gene is TRBV13, the J gene TRBJ1-1, with D uncertain. This CDR3 comprises 13 residues. Germline-derived CDR1 and CDR2 are PRHDT and FYEKMQ (reference sequence). V dropped 1 base and J dropped 1 base, with 4 bases sitting between them. For the CDR3, the DNA is TGTGCCAGCAGCTTAGTAAGGAACACTGAAGCTTTCTTT. It encodes CASSLVRNTEAFF.

The chain uses TRBV27 and TRBJ1-3; D is undetermined. Germline CDR1 is MNHEY and CDR2 is SMNVEV (reference sequence). This CDR3 has 11 residues. The V gene lost 6 bases and the J gene lost 4 bases, with 4 bases spanning the gap. CDR3 loop: CASSYGNTIYF. The CDR3, as DNA: TGTGCCAGCAGCTACGGAAACACCATATATTTT.

The chain joins TRBV19 to TRBJ1-2, with 7 bases lining up with TRBD1. This CDR3 contains 14 residues. V lost 6 bases and J lost 3; bases outside the gene matches: 7. Per the germline V gene, CDR1 is LNHDA and CDR2 is SQIVND (reference sequence). As DNA, the CDR3 is TGTGCCAGTAGCAGGTCCGGGACAGACTATGGCTACACCTTC. It codes for CASSRSGTDYGYTF.

The V and J genes are TRBV27 and TRBJ1-1; D gene unclear. V dropped 0 bases and J dropped 2 bases, with 13 bases sitting between them. The CDR3 sequence is 16 residues long. Germline lookup yields CDR1 MNHEY and CDR2 SMNVEV (reference sequence). The CDR3 DNA follows: TGTGCCAGCAGTTTATCGATAACCCAGGCTAACACTGAAGCTTTCTTT. Translating gives CASSLSITQANTEAFF.

This clone was seen just once. This chain joins TRBV5-8 and TRBJ2-7; D remains unclear. The germline V and J ends were trimmed by 1 base and 2 bases, with 19 bases remaining between them. Germline-derived CDR1 and CDR2 are SGHTS and YDEGEE. The CDR3 runs to 17 residues. The DNA of the CDR3 is TGTGCCAGCAGCTTGCTCTCGCTTACGGCAGATCCCTACGAGCAGTACGTC. Translation gives CASSLLSLTADPYEQYV.

V usage is TRBV27 and J usage is TRBJ2-5, with D unclear. The V and J ends lost 5 bases and 6 bases respectively, with 10 bases between them. Germline loops: CDR1 MNHEY, CDR2 SMNVEV (reference sequence). CDR3 length: 12 residues. Here the CDR3 reads CASSLEEKTQYF. As DNA, the CDR3 is TGTGCCAGCAGTCTTGAGGAAAAGACCCAGTACTTC.

This clone came up a few times. The chain employs TRBV29-1 and TRBJ1-3; 7 bases line up with TRBD1. The CDR3 contains 14 residues. Germline V gene lookup returns CDR1 SQVTM and CDR2 ANQGSEA. V was pared by 7 bases and J by 4 bases, with 10 bases of the junction left unmatched. The CDR3 is CSAGLGQVGNTIYF. The CDR3, as DNA: TGCAGCGCCGGACTCGGACAGGTCGGAAACACCATATATTTT.

This clone was counted only a few times. As DNA, the CDR3 is TGTGCCAGCAGCTTACTGGGCCCGACAAGCCCCCCCTACGAGCAGTACTTC. This translates into CASSLLGPTSPPYEQYF. The rearrangement joins TRBV7-3 to TRBJ2-7; D not certain. V lost 2 bases, J lost 2 bases, and 19 bases lay in between. This CDR3 comprises 17 residues. The V gene's germline CDR1 is SGHTA and CDR2 FQGTGA.

This clone was seen a few times. V and J are TRBV9 and TRBJ2-2; 9 positions agree with TRBD1. The CDR3 is made up of 15 amino acids. Germline-derived CDR1 and CDR2 are SGDLS and YYNGEE. V shed 0 bases and J 7 bases; nucleotides not matched to a gene: 4. The CDR3 spells CASSVGRTGVGELFF. CDR3 coding DNA: TGTGCCAGCAGCGTAGGGCGGACAGGGGTCGGGGAGCTGTTTTTT.

The gene calls are TRBV9 and TRBJ1-4; D unclear. The CDR3 totals 15 residues. From germline, CDR1 is SGDLS and CDR2 YYNGEE. Trimming took 4 bases from V and 1 from J, leaving 11 bases between them. CDR3 protein: CASSPSQVTNEKLFF. CDR3 nucleotides: TGTGCCAGCAGCCCCTCTCAAGTAACTAATGAAAAACTGTTTTTT.

V and J are TRBV19 and TRBJ1-5; tentatively, D is TRBD1 (5 bases). This CDR3 comprises 14 residues. V was cut by 3 bases and J by 5 bases, with 11 bases left in between. Germline CDR1 LNHDA, CDR2 SQIVND (reference sequence). The CDR3 spells CASSMGGVDQPQHF. CDR3 in DNA: TGTGCCAGTAGTATGGGAGGGGTTGATCAGCCCCAGCATTTT.

For the CDR3, the DNA is TGCGCCAGCAGCGGCGGACTAGCGGGAAGGTACGAGCAGTACTTC. Amino acid sequence: CASSGGLAGRYEQYF. The V and J genes are TRBV5-1 and TRBJ2-7; TRBD2 matches 12 bases. This CDR3 comprises 15 residues. Germline CDR1 reads SGHRS; CDR2 reads YFSETQ. V was clipped by 4 bases and J by 4 bases; unmatched bases: 6.

The chain is built from TRBV18 and TRBJ1-2, with D possibly being TRBD1 (5 bases). The CDR3 covers 12 residues. The germline gives CDR1 KGHSH, CDR2 LQKENI. V lost 4 bases, J lost 6 bases, and 9 bases lay in between. The CDR3 DNA reads as TGTGCCAGCTCACAGAGAGGGGATGGCTACACCTTC. Protein: CASSQRGDGYTF.

The rearrangement joins TRBV5-4 to TRBJ2-7; the match to TRBD1 covers 7 bases. The CDR3 has 15 amino acids. Losses at the gene ends were 4 bases for V and 6 bases for J; bases not matched to a gene: 13. Germline values: CDR1 SGHNT, CDR2 YYREEE (reference sequence). CDR3 loop: CASSRTGLELVEQYF. The CDR3 DNA reads as TGTGCCAGCAGCAGGACAGGTTTGGAGTTGGTCGAGCAGTACTTC.

In its sample, this clone was seen a few times. Here the CDR3 DNA reads TGCAGCTGCGAGGGTTACAATGAGCAGTTCTTC. This gives the protein CSCEGYNEQFF. This chain connects TRBV20-1 to TRBJ2-1, with D maybe TRBD2 (5 bases). This CDR3 comprises 11 residues. Germline V gene sequence: CDR1 DFQATT, CDR2 SNEGSKA (reference sequence).